This T cell receptor beta chain derives from a study of brain T cells in children with intractable seizures. As for this clone: Its antigen remains unidentified.

Study observations and caveats: Pre-surgery blood may have been undersampled, hiding some clones. Only CDR3 sequence similarity suggested viral specificity, without known HCMV serostatus.

The CDR3 has 17 residues. CDR1 and CDR2 (germline): SGHRS, YFSETQ. V lost 1 base and J 6 bases, leaving 22 bases between the germline ends. The sequenced cases were selected for having the highest brain T cell transcript signatures. At least one anti-epileptic drug was given before surgery. The table came from immunoSEQ multiplex PCR; TCRdb's copy has only in-frame clones and leaves some out. The profile shows 60,000 to 85,000 clones, approximately 94% of them singletons. The chain links TRBV5-1 to TRBJ1-1; no clear D. This specimen consisted of peripheral blood, obtained at surgery. The sequence was obtained from a boy in the first two years of life with tuberous sclerosis and intractable seizures. Here the CDR3 reads CASSLLETVVAGSEAFF. CDR3 nucleotides: TGCGCCAGCAGCTTGTTAGAGACCGTGGTGGCCGGCTCTGAAGCTTTCTTT.